This TCR beta chain was sequenced in a study of blood T cell repertoires in COVID-19. Study in general: Acute-phase and convalescent COVID-19 samples originated in the United States, Italy and Spain. The cDNA or gDNA used as material had been derived from T cells, B-cell-depleted T cells, or PBMCs.

This CDR3 contains 15 residues. V dropped 4 bases and J dropped 6; count of bases not matched to a gene: 8. The germline V gene has CDR1 LGHDT and CDR2 YNNKEL (reference sequence). This clone appeared a single time. In the original analysis: How many nucleated cells were present was estimated from reference gene primer amplification. Profiling relied on immunoSEQ multiplex PCR, and the TCRdb table lists in-frame clones only, not all of them. The DNA was the basis for D and trimming; V, J and clone size are from that table. The sample shows approximately 270,000 clones, 70% to 90% of them seen only once.

The receptor comes from a woman in her twenties or thirties with acute COVID-19. The rearrangement uses TRBV3-1 (or the pseudogene TRBV3-2) and TRBJ2-7, with 11 bases aligning to TRBD2. Sample: PBMCs or T cells enriched from blood (not recorded which). In DNA, the CDR3 is TGTGCCAGCAGCCGTCTAGCGGGAGGTGGCTCCGAGCAGTACTTC. It specifies CASSRLAGGGSEQYF.